The 11 T cell receptor beta chains given below trace back to one sample, sequenced in a study of T cell responses to AZD1222 COVID-19 vaccine. Measured with immunoSEQ multiplex PCR; TCRdb has only the in-frame clones, and not every one. Here the sample spans 90,000 to 130,000 clones, over 85% being singletons. Sequencing used peripheral blood, obtained on day 0 of MenACWY control vaccination. The origin of the receptors is an adult in good health.

In its sample, this clone was seen once. V is TRBV2 and J is TRBJ1-4, with D perhaps TRBD1 (5 bases). Looked up from germline, CDR1 is SNHLY and CDR2 is FYNNEI. The V end was cut by 2 bases, the J end by 5 bases, with 12 bases between. The CDR3 contains 15 residues. The CDR3 is CASSESARENEKLFF. The CDR3 DNA is TGTGCCAGCAGTGAATCGGCCAGGGAAAATGAAAAACTGTTTTTT.

This chain joins TRBV7-2 and TRBJ2-7; TRBD1 matches 7 bases. The CDR3 is 15 amino acids. The V gene's germline CDR1 is SGHTA and CDR2 FQGNSA. J lost 2 bases, V lost 3 bases, and 7 bases had no gene match. The CDR3 bases are TGTGCCAGCAGCTTTGGACAGGCACTAGCCTACGAGCAGTACTTC. Amino acid sequence: CASSFGQALAYEQYF. The whole variable domain, remainder taken from reference TRBV7-2 and TRBJ2-7, is GAGVSQSPSNKVTEKGKDVELRCDPISGHTALYWYRQSLGQGLEFLIYFQGNSAPDKSGLPSDRFSAERTGGSVSTLTIQRTQQEDSAVYLCASSFGQALAYEQYFGPGTRLTVT.

DNA of the CDR3: TGCGCCAGCAGCTTGGAGGGCAGGGGGCGAGTGACTGAAGCTTTCTTT. Protein product: CASSLEGRGRVTEAFF. The J gene is TRBJ1-1, the V gene TRBV5-1, with TRBD1 identical over 8 bases. Trimming took 0 bases from V and 5 from J; bases not matched to a gene: 9. This CDR3 spans 16 amino acids. The germline CDR1 and CDR2 sequences are SGHRS and YFSETQ.

CDR3 DNA sequence: TGTGCCAGCAGTGAGGGGACAGGGGGCAATGAGCAGTTCTTC. As protein: CASSEGTGGNEQFF. The V gene is TRBV6-4, the J gene TRBJ2-1; 11 bases align to TRBD1. CDR3 length: 14 residues. Germline CDR1 and CDR2: MRHNA and SNTAGT. Trimming took 3 bases from V and 6 from J; bases not matched to a gene: 1.

The chain has TRBV7-2 and TRBJ2-7; D is possibly TRBD1 or TRBD2 (5 bases each). Trimming pared 5 bases from V and 6 bases from J, leaving 17 bases between. The CDR3 is 14 residues long. Germline V gene lookup returns CDR1 SGHTA and CDR2 FQGNSA. CDR3 region: CASSPILGEAEQYF. The CDR3, as DNA: TGTGCCAGCAGCCCGATCTTGGGGGAAGCCGAGCAGTACTTC.

The V gene is TRBV27, the J gene TRBJ2-1, with 11 bases matching TRBD2. Germline-derived CDR1 and CDR2 are MNHEY and SMNVEV (reference sequence). The CDR3 extends over 14 amino acids. J lost 7 bases, V lost 3 bases, and 2 bases had no gene match. CDR3 residues: CASSFSGGANEQFF. The CDR3 bases are TGTGCCAGCAGTTTTAGCGGGGGGGCGAATGAGCAGTTCTTC.

The J gene is TRBJ1-1, the V gene TRBV4-3; unclear D gene. The V gene lost 1 base and the J gene lost 1 base, with 7 bases spanning the gap. Germline V gives CDR1 LGHNA, CDR2 YSLEER. The length of the CDR3 is 14 residues. As DNA, the CDR3 is TGCGCCAGCAGCCAAGTCGGCACGAACACTGAAGCTTTCTTT. This translates into CASSQVGTNTEAFF.

The table lists this clone with a few counts. The chain combines TRBV2 with TRBJ1-1, with a tentative D call TRBD1 (5 bases). V lost 6 bases to trimming and J lost 1 base, with 18 bases between them. CDR1 and CDR2 from the germline V gene are SNHLY and FYNNEI. The CDR3 extends over 16 amino acids. CDR3 in DNA: TGTGCCAGCAGAAACCGGGACCCCGGCTCGAACACTGAAGCTTTCTTT. This encodes CASRNRDPGSNTEAFF.

The rearrangement joins TRBV14 to TRBJ2-1; 9 nucleotides align to TRBD2. In germline, CDR1 is SGHDN, CDR2 FVKESK. The CDR3 covers 15 residues. After removal of 4 bases from V and 3 bases from J, the junction contained 4 bases not matched to a gene. The DNA for the CDR3 is TGTGCCAGCAGCCCAACTAGCGGGTTCTACAATGAGCAGTTCTTC. This codes for CASSPTSGFYNEQFF. Filled out from reference TRBV14 and TRBJ2-1, the complete variable domain reads EAGVTQFPSHSVIEKGQTVTLRCDPISGHDNLYWYRRVMGKEIKFLLHFVKESKQDESGMPNNRFLAERTGGTYSTLKVQPAELEDSGVYFCASSPTSGFYNEQFFGPGTRLTVL.

The V gene is TRBV6-2 or TRBV6-3, the J gene TRBJ1-2; 9 bases agree with TRBD1. The ends lost 2 bases at V and 6 bases at J; junction bases unmatched: 7. Germline CDR1 is MNHEY and CDR2 is SVGEGT. The CDR3 loop spans 15 amino acids. The CDR3 DNA reads TGTGCCAGCAGTTACCTGAACAGGGGGCCGGATGGCTACACCTTC. Translated, it gives CASSYLNRGPDGYTF.

The chain recombines TRBV19 with TRBJ1-5, with D perhaps TRBD1 (5 bases). CDR3 length equals 16 residues. CDR1 LNHDA and CDR2 SQIVND come from the germline V gene (reference sequence). The V end was cut by 5 bases, the J end by 6 bases, with 20 bases between. The CDR3, as DNA: TGTGCCAGTAGTCTTCTGGACACACCATCGATTCAGCCCCAGCATTTT. It translates to CASSLLDTPSIQPQHF.